The 29 T cell receptor beta chains listed next were all sequenced from one sample in a study of shared clonotypes between healthy human individuals. Repertoires were generated with immunoSEQ multiplex PCR, while TCRdb's copy carries only in-frame clones and drops some. Among more than 2 million clones, nearly 97% were seen once, and the ten largest hold 0.1% to 0.15%. The material sequenced was naive CD4+ T cells sorted from blood. As for subset: CD45RA+ positively selected. These receptors were taken from a young man in good health.

This clone was recorded once. V usage is TRBV30 and J usage is TRBJ2-3; no clear D. V was clipped by 4 bases and J by 4 bases, with 15 bases between them. Germline assignment: CDR1 GTSNPN and CDR2 SVGIG (reference sequence). There are 14 residues in the CDR3. Here the CDR3 reads CAWNRAPSPDTQYF. The CDR3 DNA reads TGTGCCTGGAATCGTGCACCTTCCCCAGATACGCAGTATTTT. Complete variable domain (other parts from reference TRBV30 and TRBJ2-3): SQTIHQWPATLVQPVGSPLSLECTVEGTSNPNLYWYRQAAGRGLQLLFYSVGIGQISSEVPQNLSASRPQDRQFILSSKKLLLSDSGFYLCAWNRAPSPDTQYFGPGTRLTVL.

The V gene is TRBV4-3, the J gene TRBJ1-6, with TRBD1 as a possible D gene (5 bases). Trimming took off 0 bases at V and 5 bases at J, with 11 bases between the two ends. The CDR3 totals 16 residues. Germline V gene data show CDR1 as LGHNA and CDR2 as YSLEER. As DNA, the CDR3 is TGCGCCAGCAGCCAAGAGGAGGCAGGGAATAATTCACCCCTCCACTTT. Amino acid sequence: CASSQEEAGNNSPLHF.

J is TRBJ1-5 and V is TRBV19; no definite D call. CDR3 length: 14 residues. Deletions cut 5 bases from V and 1 base from J, with 9 bases between. The germline V gene has CDR1 LNHDA and CDR2 SQIVND (reference sequence). CDR3 protein: CASSPSRSNQPQHF. DNA for the CDR3: TGTGCCAGTAGTCCTAGCAGGAGCAATCAGCCCCAGCATTTT. Looking up the rest from reference TRBV19 and TRBJ1-5 gives the full variable domain: DGGITQSPKYLFRKEGQNVTLSCEQNLNHDAMYWYRQDPGQGLRLIYYSQIVNDFQKGDIAEGYSVSREKKESFPLTVTSAQKNPTAFYLCASSPSRSNQPQHFGDGTRLSIL.

This sequence joins TRBV6-1 and TRBJ1-1; TRBD1 agrees at 7 bases. This CDR3 has 15 amino acids. Germline CDR1 and CDR2: MNHNS and SASEGT. J gave up 8 bases and V 5 bases, and 14 bases lay outside the gene matches. The DNA of the CDR3 is TGTGCCAGCAGTACAGACAGGGCCGTAGGCGGCGAAGCTTTCTTT. This translates into CASSTDRAVGGEAFF.

The chain is built from TRBV25-1 and TRBJ2-3; 16 positions match TRBD2. Looked up from germline, CDR1 is MGHDK and CDR2 is SYGVNS. This CDR3 spans 17 amino acids. The ends lost 5 bases at V and 6 bases at J; junction bases unmatched: 8. CDR3 sequence reads: CASSPGTSGGASDTQYF. The CDR3 nucleotides read TGTGCCAGCAGTCCCGGGACTAGCGGGGGGGCAAGTGATACGCAGTATTTT.

The chain employs TRBV11-2 and TRBJ2-7; 9 bases are shared with TRBD2. The length of the CDR3 is 14 residues. Trimming cost V 2 bases and J 9 bases; bases outside gene matches: 8. In germline, CDR1 is SGHAT, CDR2 FQNNGV. The CDR3 nucleotides are TGTGCCAGCAGCTTATCTAGCGGGACCCTGGGGCAGTACTTC. Translated, it gives CASSLSSGTLGQYF.

This clone was recorded only once. The CDR3 DNA reads TGTGCCACCTCTCCGGGGGCGGATAATGAAAAACTGTTTTTT. Protein sequence: CATSPGADNEKLFF. V is TRBV10-3 and J is TRBJ1-4, with a possible D match to TRBD1 (6 bases). Trimming shortened V by 10 bases and J by 4 bases, and 16 bases separated the two germline ends. Germline V gene lookup returns CDR1 ENHRY and CDR2 SYGVKD. CDR3 length: 14 amino acids.

This rearrangement joins TRBV6-1 to TRBJ2-7; D not certain. Per the germline V gene, CDR1 is MNHNS and CDR2 is SASEGT. V lost 11 bases to trimming and J lost 0 bases, with 14 bases between them. There are 13 residues in the CDR3. CDR3 in DNA: TGTGCCTACGCTGGATTCCCCTCCTACGAGCAGTACTTC. Amino acid sequence: CAYAGFPSYEQYF.

The chain employs TRBV27 and TRBJ2-3, with 7 bases fitting TRBD2. Germline CDR1 MNHEY, CDR2 SMNVEV (reference sequence). V gave up 4 bases and J gave up 4 bases; unmatched junction bases: 5. This CDR3 comprises 14 residues. The CDR3 DNA sequence: TGTGCCAGCAGTTCCGAGGGACTACCAGATACGCAGTATTTT. Encoded protein: CASSSEGLPDTQYF.

With respect to this clone: Within the sample, other DNA sequences also encode this same CDR3. The V gene is TRBV5-1, the J gene TRBJ2-5; 8 bases agree with TRBD1. Germline assignment: CDR1 SGHRS and CDR2 YFSETQ. V dropped 1 base and J dropped 2; count of bases not matched to a gene: 1. The CDR3 length is 14 residues. The CDR3 DNA follows: TGCGCCAGCAGCTTGTACAGGGGGCAAGAGACCCAGTACTTC. Its translation: CASSLYRGQETQYF.

The rearrangement links TRBV6-1 to TRBJ2-3, with 10 bases identical to TRBD2. CDR1 and CDR2 (germline): MNHNS, SASEGT. V lost 4 bases and J lost 0; bases outside the gene matches: 7. CDR3 length equals 17 residues. In DNA form, the CDR3 reads TGTGCCAGCAGTGGAGGACTAGCGGTATCTAGCACAGATACGCAGTATTTT. Its translation is CASSGGLAVSSTDTQYF.

This clone was seen once. The V gene is TRBV6-4, the J gene TRBJ2-6; 7 bases align to TRBD1. Per the germline V gene, CDR1 is MRHNA and CDR2 is SNTAGT. J lost 2 bases, V lost 4 bases, and 2 bases had no gene match. This CDR3 is built from 15 residues. CDR3 sequence: CASSAQGTGANVLTF. The CDR3 nucleotides read TGTGCCAGCAGTGCACAGGGGACTGGGGCCAACGTCCTGACTTTC.

The gene calls are TRBV7-2 and TRBJ2-3; perhaps TRBD1 as D (5 bases). Trimming stripped 4 bases from V and 0 bases from J, with 8 bases between. The length of the CDR3 is 14 residues. The germline CDR1 and CDR2 sequences are SGHTA and FQGNSA. CDR3 region: CASSWGGSTDTQYF. CDR3 DNA: TGTGCCAGCAGCTGGGGCGGAAGCACAGATACGCAGTATTTT.

This chain joins TRBV6-5 and TRBJ1-4; TRBD1 matches 8 bases. The germline V gene encodes CDR1 MNHEY and CDR2 SVGAGI. The CDR3 contains 13 residues. V shed 5 bases, J shed 10 bases, and the junction held 6 bases outside the gene matches. The CDR3 bases are TGTGCCAGCAGTCCGGACAGGGCGGGAAAACTGTTTTTT. Translated, it gives CASSPDRAGKLFF.

The chain carries TRBV30 and TRBJ2-1; no firm D call. Trimming left V 7 bases short and J 1 base short, with 8 bases between. CDR1 is GTSNPN, CDR2 SVGIG, per germline (reference sequence). The CDR3 extends over 12 amino acids. The CDR3 loop is CASAPSYNEQFF. The CDR3 DNA sequence: TGTGCCTCCGCGCCGTCCTACAATGAGCAGTTCTTC.

The rearrangement uses TRBV30 and TRBJ1-3; D is unresolved. With 3 bases removed from V and 0 bases from J, the gap between germline ends came to 9 bases. The CDR3 contains 14 residues. Germline CDR1 is GTSNPN and CDR2 is SVGIG (reference sequence). CDR3 coding DNA: TGTGCCTGGAGACAGAGAGACTCTGGAAACACCATATATTTT. Encoded protein: CAWRQRDSGNTIYF. Filled out from reference TRBV30 and TRBJ1-3, the complete variable domain reads SQTIHQWPATLVQPVGSPLSLECTVEGTSNPNLYWYRQAAGRGLQLLFYSVGIGQISSEVPQNLSASRPQDRQFILSSKKLLLSDSGFYLCAWRQRDSGNTIYFGEGSWLTVV.

The chain has TRBV2 and TRBJ1-4; no clear D. The CDR3 consists of 14 residues. Germline-derived CDR1 and CDR2 are SNHLY and FYNNEI. V shed 6 bases and J shed 8 bases, with 16 bases lying between them. DNA of the CDR3: TGTGCCAGCAGCCGGGCCTCTCATGGCGAAAAACTGTTTTTT. Amino acid sequence: CASSRASHGEKLFF.

About this clone: The same CDR3 arises from other DNA sequences in this sample as well. The V call is TRBV28, the J call TRBJ1-5; a weak D match, TRBD1 (6 bases). The germline V gene has CDR1 MDHEN and CDR2 SYDVKM. Trimming cost V 5 bases and J 2 bases, with 10 bases left between them. The CDR3 has 14 residues. CDR3 protein: CASSPQGGNQPQHF. Written as DNA, the CDR3 is TGTGCCAGCAGTCCACAGGGAGGCAATCAGCCCCAGCATTTT.

V and J are TRBV6-5 and TRBJ1-1; 9 bases fit TRBD1. The CDR3 length is 14 residues. Trimming removed 7 bases from V and 4 bases from J; junction bases left unmatched: 7. The V gene's germline CDR1 is MNHEY and CDR2 SVGAGI. The DNA of the CDR3 is TGTGCCAGCACAGAAGAGACAGGGGGCACTGAAGCTTTCTTT. As protein: CASTEETGGTEAFF.

To note about this clone: The identical CDR3 is also encoded by other nucleotide sequences in the sample. This rearrangement joins TRBV5-4 to TRBJ1-5; D unclear. This CDR3 has 15 residues. Germline loops: CDR1 SGHNT, CDR2 YYREEE (reference sequence). V lost 0 bases to trimming and J lost 2 bases, with 9 bases between them. The CDR3 reads CASSLGGSGNQPQHF. In nucleotides, the CDR3 is TGTGCCAGCAGCTTGGGGGGATCGGGCAATCAGCCCCAGCATTTT.

The chain uses TRBV28 and TRBJ1-2, with 8 positions matching TRBD1. The CDR3 extends over 12 amino acids. J gave up 9 bases and V 6 bases, and 6 bases lay outside the gene matches. Germline lookup yields CDR1 MDHEN and CDR2 SYDVKM. In DNA, the CDR3 is TGTGCCAGCAGCCCTAGACAGGGGCGCTACACCTTC. It translates to CASSPRQGRYTF.

With regard to this clone: This specimen includes other DNA sequences encoding the same CDR3. The chain couples TRBV30 to TRBJ1-1; D unclear. Trimming removed 0 bases at V and 4 bases at J, with 12 bases between. The germline CDR1 and CDR2 sequences are GTSNPN and SVGIG (reference sequence). CDR3 size: 14 residues. DNA of the CDR3: TGTGCCTGGAGTGTACAAGGAGGTGGCACTGAAGCTTTCTTT. It specifies CAWSVQGGGTEAFF.

V usage is TRBV19 and J usage is TRBJ2-1; 15 bases agree with TRBD2. Germline V gene lookup returns CDR1 LNHDA and CDR2 SQIVND (reference sequence). Unmatched junction bases numbered 6, after V lost 7 bases and J lost 5 bases. The CDR3 runs 16 residues. The CDR3 sequence: CASNPGTSGRHNEQFF. CDR3 coding DNA: TGTGCCAGTAACCCCGGGACTAGCGGGAGGCACAATGAGCAGTTCTTC.

V and J are TRBV2 and TRBJ2-3; 8 nucleotides match TRBD2. This CDR3 has 15 residues. Trimming cost V 7 bases and J 6 bases; bases outside gene matches: 12. From germline, CDR1 is SNHLY and CDR2 FYNNEI. Here the CDR3 reads CASTRWERGTDTQYF. CDR3 coding DNA: TGTGCCAGCACCCGATGGGAGCGGGGGACTGATACGCAGTATTTT.

This chain connects TRBV30 to TRBJ2-7; D gene unclear. The CDR3 covers 12 residues. The germline gives CDR1 GTSNPN, CDR2 SVGIG (reference sequence). Trimming pared 2 bases from V and 4 bases from J, leaving 9 bases between. The CDR3 here is CAWSPSRYEQYF. The CDR3 DNA sequence: TGTGCCTGGAGTCCCTCTCGGTACGAGCAGTACTTC.

The J gene is TRBJ2-5, the V gene TRBV5-8, with D possibly being TRBD1 or TRBD2 (5 bases each). This CDR3 spans 16 amino acids. V lost 4 bases to trimming and J lost 2 bases, with 18 bases between them. Germline V gene sequence: CDR1 SGHTS, CDR2 YDEGEE. Here the CDR3 reads CASSRLGTVRQETQYF. The CDR3 region has the DNA TGTGCCAGCAGCCGACTGGGGACGGTACGTCAAGAGACCCAGTACTTC.

The V call is TRBV27, the J call TRBJ2-3, with 9 bases matching TRBD2. This CDR3 is built from 16 residues. V trimming: 4 bases; J trimming: 2 bases; junction bases outside the gene matches: 7. Germline lookup yields CDR1 MNHEY and CDR2 SMNVEV (reference sequence). The CDR3 sequence: CASSSPPSGATDTQYF. In DNA, the CDR3 is TGTGCCAGCAGTTCCCCCCCTAGCGGGGCCACAGATACGCAGTATTTT.

This sequence joins TRBV18 and TRBJ2-2; no definite D call. Germline V CDR1 and CDR2: KGHSH, LQKENI. The CDR3 is made up of 14 amino acids. The germline V and J ends were trimmed by 0 bases and 6 bases, with 8 bases remaining between them. The CDR3 sequence: CASSPPSVAGELFF. The CDR3 DNA reads TGTGCCAGCTCACCACCGTCAGTGGCCGGGGAGCTGTTTTTT. Using reference TRBV18 and TRBJ2-2 for the parts outside the CDR3, the full variable domain is NAGVMQNPRHLVRRRGQEARLRCSPMKGHSHVYWYRQLPEEGLKFMVYLQKENIIDESGMPKERFSAEFPKEGPSILRIQQVVRGDSAAYFCASSPPSVAGELFFGEGSRLTVL.

This clone was seen a handful of times. The genes are TRBV9 and TRBJ1-2, with unresolved D. The germline CDR1 and CDR2 sequences are SGDLS and YYNGEE. The CDR3 totals 14 residues. V lost 4 bases and J lost 7, with 17 bases in between. The CDR3 loop reads CASSPANLVSGYTF. For the CDR3, the DNA is TGTGCCAGCAGCCCCGCTAACCTAGTCTCTGGCTACACCTTC.